A single sample is the source of the 6 T cell receptor beta chains below, sequenced in a study of monozygotic twins with inflammatory bowel disease. TCRdb reprocessed the 5' RACE reads; each CDR3 protein has one entry and no DNA is given. Its listing shows 300,000 to 400,000 distinct CDR3 sequences. Specimen: blood. Receptors originate from a human donor with ulcerative colitis or Crohn's disease, or a healthy co-twin of an affected twin (not recorded which).

The chain is built from TRBV7-2 and TRBJ2-5; the D call of TRBD2 rests on TCRdb alone, since no DNA is present to check it. The germline gives CDR1 SGHTA, CDR2 FQGNSA. There are 14 residues in the CDR3. The CDR3 spells CASSLVSGLETQYF.

The chain employs TRBV20-1 and TRBJ2-5; TCRdb returns TRBD2, unconfirmable since there is no DNA. The germline V gene has CDR1 DFQATT and CDR2 SNEGSKA (reference sequence). The CDR3 totals 14 residues. CDR3 loop: CSASDSGAQETQYF.

The V call is TRBV5-1, the J call TRBJ2-1; absent DNA, TCRdb's TRBD2 call cannot be checked. The germline CDR1 and CDR2 sequences are SGHRS and YFSETQ. The CDR3 is 18 residues long. The CDR3 reads CASSPEESGGSSYNEQFF.

The rearrangement links TRBV6-1 to TRBJ1-2; TCRdb's D call of TRBD1 is untestable without DNA. CDR1 is MNHNS, CDR2 SASEGT, per germline. The CDR3 covers 16 residues. The CDR3 here is CASSEATWGTNYGYTF.

The chain recombines TRBV12-3 or TRBV12-4 with TRBJ2-1. The CDR3 contains 13 residues. The chain's CDR3 is CGSSLAFSMEQFF.

V usage is TRBV5-1 and J usage is TRBJ2-7; the TRBD1 assignment by TCRdb is unverifiable without DNA. CDR1 is SGHRS and CDR2 is YFSETQ in the germline V gene. The CDR3 is 14 residues long. CDR3 in amino acids: CASSPTGQSYEQYF.